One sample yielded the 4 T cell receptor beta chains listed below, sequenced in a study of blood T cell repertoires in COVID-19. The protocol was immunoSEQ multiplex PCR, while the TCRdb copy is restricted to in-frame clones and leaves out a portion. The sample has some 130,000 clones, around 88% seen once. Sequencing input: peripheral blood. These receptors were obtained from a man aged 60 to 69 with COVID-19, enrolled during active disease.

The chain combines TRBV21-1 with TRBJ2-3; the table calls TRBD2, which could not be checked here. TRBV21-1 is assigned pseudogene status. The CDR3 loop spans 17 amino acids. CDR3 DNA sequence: TGTGCCAGCAGCCGGAACTTAGCGGGGGGGCGAACAGATACGCAGTATTTT. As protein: CASSRNLAGGRTDTQYF.

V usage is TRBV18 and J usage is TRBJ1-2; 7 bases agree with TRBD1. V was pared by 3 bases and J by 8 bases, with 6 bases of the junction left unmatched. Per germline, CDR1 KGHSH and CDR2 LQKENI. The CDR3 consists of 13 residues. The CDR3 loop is CASSPGTVIGYTF. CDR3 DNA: TGTGCCAGCTCACCCGGGACAGTCATAGGCTACACCTTC. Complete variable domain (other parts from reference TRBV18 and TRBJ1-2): NAGVMQNPRHLVRRRGQEARLRCSPMKGHSHVYWYRQLPEEGLKFMVYLQKENIIDESGMPKERFSAEFPKEGPSILRIQQVVRGDSAAYFCASSPGTVIGYTFGSGTRLTVV.

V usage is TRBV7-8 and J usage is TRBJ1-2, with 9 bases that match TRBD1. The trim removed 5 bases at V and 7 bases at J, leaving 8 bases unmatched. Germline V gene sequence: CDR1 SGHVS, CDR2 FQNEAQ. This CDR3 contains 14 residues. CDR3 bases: TGTGCCAGCAGCCCCGACAGGGGGAATGGTGGCTACACCTTC. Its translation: CASSPDRGNGGYTF.

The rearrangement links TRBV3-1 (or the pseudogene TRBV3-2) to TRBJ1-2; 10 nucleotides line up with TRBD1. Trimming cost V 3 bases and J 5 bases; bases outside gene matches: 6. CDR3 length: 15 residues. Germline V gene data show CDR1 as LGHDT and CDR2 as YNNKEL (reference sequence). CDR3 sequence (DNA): TGTGCCAGCAGCCAGACCGGGACAGGGGTTTATGGCTACACCTTC. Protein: CASSQTGTGVYGYTF.